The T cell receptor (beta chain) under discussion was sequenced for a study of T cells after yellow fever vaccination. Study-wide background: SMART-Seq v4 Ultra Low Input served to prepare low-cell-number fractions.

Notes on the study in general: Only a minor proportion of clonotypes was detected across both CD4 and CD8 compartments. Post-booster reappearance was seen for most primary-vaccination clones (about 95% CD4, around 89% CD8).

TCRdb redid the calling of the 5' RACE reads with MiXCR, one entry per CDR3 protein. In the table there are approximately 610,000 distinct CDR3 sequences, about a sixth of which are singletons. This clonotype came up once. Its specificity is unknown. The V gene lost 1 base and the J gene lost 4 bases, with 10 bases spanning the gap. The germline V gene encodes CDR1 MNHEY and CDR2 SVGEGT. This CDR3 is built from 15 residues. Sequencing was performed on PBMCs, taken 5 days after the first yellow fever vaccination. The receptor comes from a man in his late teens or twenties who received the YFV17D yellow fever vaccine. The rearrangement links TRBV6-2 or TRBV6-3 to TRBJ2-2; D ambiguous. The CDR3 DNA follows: TGTGCCAGCAGTTACTTACCGGTGATCACCGGGGAGCTGTTTTTT. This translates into CASSYLPVITGELFF.